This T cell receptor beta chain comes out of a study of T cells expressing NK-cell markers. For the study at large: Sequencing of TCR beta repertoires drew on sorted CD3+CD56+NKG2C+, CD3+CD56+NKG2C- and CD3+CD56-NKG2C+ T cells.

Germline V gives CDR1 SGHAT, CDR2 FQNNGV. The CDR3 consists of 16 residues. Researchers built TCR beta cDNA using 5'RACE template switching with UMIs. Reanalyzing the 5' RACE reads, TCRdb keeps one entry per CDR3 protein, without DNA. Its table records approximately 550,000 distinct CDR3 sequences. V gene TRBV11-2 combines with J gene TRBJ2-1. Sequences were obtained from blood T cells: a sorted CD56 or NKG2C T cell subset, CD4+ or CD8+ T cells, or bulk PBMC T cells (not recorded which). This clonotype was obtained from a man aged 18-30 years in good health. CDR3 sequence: CASSLVSGKSYNEQFF.